The 15 T cell receptor beta chains below all came from one sample that was sequenced in a study of yellow fever vaccine responses in identical twins. TCRdb called the RT-PCR reads again in MiXCR, with one record for every CDR3 protein. The sample has under 5,000 distinct CDR3 sequences, around four fifths seen once. The input for sequencing was T cells from blood (PBMCs), unsorted or a sorted subset (not recorded which), taken before or after yellow fever vaccination (not recorded which). The receptors derive from a woman between 18 and 30 years old who received the yellow fever vaccine.

This rearrangement joins TRBV29-1 to TRBJ1-2; D is uncertain. Germline-derived CDR1 and CDR2 are SQVTM and ANQGSEA. The CDR3 contains 12 residues. The germline V and J ends were trimmed by 4 bases and 2 bases, with 8 bases remaining between them. The CDR3 region has the DNA TGCAGCGTTGCCCACCAGAACTATGGCTACACCTTC. Residues: CSVAHQNYGYTF.

This chain links TRBV30 with TRBJ2-1; the D call may be TRBD1 or TRBD2 (5 bases each). Germline V gives CDR1 GTSNPN, CDR2 SVGIG (reference sequence). Trimming pared 4 bases from V and 9 bases from J, leaving 13 bases between. CDR3 length: 12 residues. The CDR3 sequence is CAWNVGGGEQFF. For the CDR3, the DNA is TGTGCCTGGAACGTGGGTGGGGGTGAGCAGTTCTTC.

The CDR3 loop reads CAWTVANYGYTF. CDR3 DNA: TGTGCCTGGACGGTAGCAAACTATGGCTACACCTTC. The chain couples TRBV30 to TRBJ1-2, with D unresolved. The V gene lost 4 bases and the J gene lost 2 bases, with 8 bases spanning the gap. Looked up from germline, CDR1 is GTSNPN and CDR2 is SVGIG (reference sequence). The CDR3 consists of 12 residues.

The gene calls are TRBV10-1 and TRBJ2-7; D uncertain. The CDR3 has 18 amino acids. Per germline, CDR1 WNHNN and CDR2 SYGVQD (reference sequence). V was pared by 3 bases and J by 0 bases, with 21 bases between. The CDR3 DNA is TGCGCCAGCAGTGATAAGGGAAGAGGTACAGTCACCTCCTACGAGCAGTACTTC. Encoded protein: CASSDKGRGTVTSYEQYF.

This chain connects TRBV29-1 to TRBJ2-3; no reliable D call. Germline-derived CDR1 and CDR2 are SQVTM and ANQGSEA. V was clipped by 1 base and J by 3 bases, with 8 bases between them. The CDR3 has 13 amino acids. In DNA, the CDR3 is TGCAGCGTTGAAGGCCGGCATACAGATACGCAGTATTTT. It codes for CSVEGRHTDTQYF.

The chain is built from TRBV10-1 and TRBJ1-5; D gene unclear. CDR3 length equals 13 residues. The V end was cut by 3 bases, the J end by 4 bases, with 7 bases between. Germline-derived CDR1 and CDR2 are WNHNN and SYGVQD (reference sequence). The CDR3 nucleotides read TGCGCCAGCAGTGACGGGCCGAATCAGCCCCAGCATTTT. It translates to CASSDGPNQPQHF.

This clonotype was observed once. The CDR3 DNA is TGTGCCAGCGCGCCCCGCAACTACGAGCAGTACTTC. It specifies CASAPRNYEQYF. The J gene is TRBJ2-7, the V gene TRBV7-1; D is unresolved. TRBV7-1 is placed among ORFs of uncertain function. The CDR3 length is 12 residues. Trimming removed 8 bases at V and 3 bases at J, with 11 bases between.

This clonotype is a singleton in its sample. V usage is TRBV6-1 and J usage is TRBJ1-6; no definite D call. Germline V gene data show CDR1 as MNHNS and CDR2 as SASEGT. The V end was cut by 6 bases, the J end by 7 bases, with 7 bases between. The CDR3 is 12 residues long. The CDR3 protein is CASSKQNSPLHF. Here the CDR3 DNA reads TGTGCCAGCAGCAAACAAAATTCACCCCTCCACTTT.

The gene calls are TRBV6-2 or TRBV6-3 and TRBJ1-1; possible D gene TRBD1, 6 bases. The V gene lost 0 bases and the J gene lost 5 bases, with 7 bases spanning the gap. From germline, CDR1 is MNHEY and CDR2 SVGEGT. The CDR3 extends over 13 amino acids. The CDR3 protein is CASSYSTGTEAFF. The CDR3 DNA reads as TGTGCCAGCAGTTACTCTACAGGGACTGAAGCTTTCTTT.

This rearrangement joins TRBV12-3 or TRBV12-4 to TRBJ1-1, with D unclear. CDR3 length: 14 amino acids. V was pared by 2 bases and J by 0 bases, with 7 bases between. As DNA, the CDR3 is TGTGCCAGCAGTTTAACTGAATTGAACACTGAAGCTTTCTTT. Its translation is CASSLTELNTEAFF.

V and J are TRBV7-9 and TRBJ2-5; D is unresolved. With 3 bases removed from V and 2 bases from J, the gap between germline ends came to 10 bases. The CDR3 is 14 amino acids. Germline V gene sequence: CDR1 SEHNR, CDR2 FQNEAQ (reference sequence). The CDR3, as DNA: TGTGCCAGCAGCTTTGTCGTACAGCAAGAGACCCAGTACTTC. Residues: CASSFVVQQETQYF.

The chain carries TRBV29-1 and TRBJ2-3; 8 bases are shared with TRBD1. The length of the CDR3 is 12 residues. The trim removed 6 bases at V and 5 bases at J, leaving 4 bases unmatched. From germline, CDR1 is SQVTM and CDR2 ANQGSEA. CDR3 loop: CSVNRGVDTQYF. The CDR3 DNA reads TGCAGCGTAAACAGGGGGGTAGATACGCAGTATTTT.

This clonotype showed up just a few times. J is TRBJ2-1 and V is TRBV19, with D hard to call. This CDR3 has 12 residues. V lost 2 bases to trimming and J lost 7 bases, with 6 bases between them. The germline gives CDR1 LNHDA, CDR2 SQIVND (reference sequence). CDR3: CASSISRNEQFF. The CDR3 DNA follows: TGTGCCAGTAGTATAAGTCGGAATGAGCAGTTCTTC.

The J gene is TRBJ1-3, the V gene TRBV6-2 or TRBV6-3; 7 positions match TRBD1. The CDR3 has 15 amino acids. Germline V gene sequence: CDR1 MNHEY, CDR2 SVGEGT. Losses at the gene ends were 3 bases for V and 6 bases for J; bases not matched to a gene: 8. CDR3 bases: TGTGCCAGCAGTTATGGGACAGCGAATGAAAACACCATATATTTT. This codes for CASSYGTANENTIYF.

The chain joins TRBV7-6 to TRBJ1-6; 11 bases align to TRBD1. The V gene end was trimmed by 5 bases and the J gene end by 1 base; junction bases not matched to a gene: 7. Germline CDR1 is SGHVS and CDR2 is FNYEAQ. This CDR3 is 18 amino acids long. The CDR3 DNA reads TGTGCCAGCAGCCTGGGACAGGGGGAAATTTCCTATAATTCACCCCTCCACTTT. Amino acid sequence: CASSLGQGEISYNSPLHF. Together with reference TRBV7-6 and TRBJ1-6, the CDR3 gives the full variable domain: GAGVSQSPRYKVTKRGQDVALRCDPISGHVSLYWYRQALGQGPEFLTYFNYEAQQDKSGLPNDRFSAERPEGSISTLTIQRTEQRDSAMYRCASSLGQGEISYNSPLHFGNGTRLTVT.